These T cell receptor beta chains were read from a single sample in a study of CD8 T cells in Susac syndrome. TCRdb re-analysed the immunoSEQ multiplex PCR reads in MiXCR, keeping a single row per CDR3 protein. The table has around 71,000 distinct CDR3 sequences, 96% seen once. Sample: CD4+ T cells from PBMCs. These receptor sequences come from a human donor with multiple sclerosis. The CDR3 runs from the conserved cysteine through the conserved F or W. Each record gives: J gene, D gene, V gene, clone size, CDR3 DNA, CDR3 protein. The D gene is left open where the match is weak. Not every row has a clone size; where given, it reads once, few, many or a size class.

TRBJ2-7,TRBD2,TRBV7-2,.,TGTGCCAGCAGCTTAAATAGCGGGGGGGGCTACGAGCAGTACTTC,CASSLNSGGGYEQYF
TRBJ2-7,TRBD1,TRBV7-9,.,TGTGCCAGCAGCTGGGACAGCTACGAGCAGTACTTC,CASSWDSYEQYF
TRBJ2-1,TRBD1,TRBV5-1,.,TGCGCCAGCAAAACCGGGACAGCAAACAATGAGCAGTTCTTC,CASKTGTANNEQFF
TRBJ2-7,TRBD1,TRBV12-3/TRBV12-4,.,TGTGCCAGCAGGGACAGGGGCTACGAGCAGTACTTC,CASRDRGYEQYF
TRBJ2-5,TRBD1,TRBV7-2,.,TGTGCCAGCAGCTTAGGGACAGGGGGACCCCAGGGGACCCAGTACTTC,CASSLGTGGPQGTQYF
TRBJ2-7,TRBD1,TRBV29-1,.,TGCAGCGTTGAAGGCCCGGGACAGGGGTTCGAGCAGTACTTC,CSVEGPGQGFEQYF
TRBJ2-7,TRBD1,TRBV19,.,TGTGCCAGTAGTAGGACAGGGGGCACCTACGAGCAGTACTTC,CASSRTGGTYEQYF
TRBJ2-5,TRBD2,TRBV5-1,.,TGCGCCAGCAGCCACGCCGGGACTAGCGGGGGGCGCGAGACCCAGTACTTC,CASSHAGTSGGRETQYF
TRBJ2-5,.,TRBV3-1,.,TGTGCCAGCAGCCAAGCTGGGATCAGGGCCCAAGAGACCCAGTACTTC,CASSQAGIRAQETQYF
TRBJ2-3,TRBD2,TRBV23-1,.,TGCGCCAGGGTGTTGCGGGAGAACACAGATACGCAGTATTTT,CARVLRENTDTQYF
TRBJ2-7,.,TRBV29-1,.,TGCAGCGTTAAGGCCGGGGGACGCTACGAGCAGTACTTC,CSVKAGGRYEQYF
TRBJ1-2,.,TRBV7-2,.,TGTGCCAGCAGCTTAGTTCATTCCATCTGGGAGCCCCTGAATGGCTACACCTTC,CASSLVHSIWEPLNGYTF
TRBJ2-1,.,TRBV4-3,few,TGCGCCAGCAGCCAAGAGGGGGGTAGAAGCTCCTACAATGAGCAGTTCTTC,CASSQEGGRSSYNEQFF
TRBJ2-3,TRBD2,TRBV30,.,TGTGCCTGGAGTACCGCTAGCGGGGGCCAACGGGGAGATACGCAGTATTTT,CAWSTASGGQRGDTQYF
TRBJ2-3,TRBD2,TRBV20-1,.,TGCAGTGCTAAGACTAGCTTGTTCAGCACAGATACGCAGTATTTT,CSAKTSLFSTDTQYF
TRBJ2-3,.,TRBV6-1,.,TGTGCCAGCAGTGGACAGTACCGGAGCACAGATACGCAGTATTTT,CASSGQYRSTDTQYF
TRBJ2-1,.,TRBV7-9,.,TGTGCCAGCAGCCAACTGGCTCAGGAGGGAGATGAGCAGTTCTTC,CASSQLAQEGDEQFF
TRBJ2-7,TRBD2,TRBV2,.,TGTGCCAGCAGTGGCCCTGAGAGCGGGGGATCCTACGAGCAGTACTTC,CASSGPESGGSYEQYF
TRBJ2-3,.,TRBV29-1,.,TGCAGCGTTGACAGCTCGCCCACAGATACGCAGTACTTT,CSVDSSPTDTQYF
TRBJ2-7,.,TRBV30,.,TGTGCCTGGAGTGTACTTGGCTACGAGCAGTACTTC,CAWSVLGYEQYF
TRBJ1-5,.,TRBV20-1,.,TGCAGTGCTAGTGGCAGGGACAATCAGCCCCAGCATTTT,CSASGRDNQPQHF
TRBJ2-3,.,TRBV29-1,.,TGCAGCGTTGGAACTCTAACAGATACGCAGTATTTT,CSVGTLTDTQYF
TRBJ1-1,.,TRBV3-1,once,TGTGCCAGCAGCCGCGGGACGTCGAACACTGAAGCTTTCTTT,CASSRGTSNTEAFF
TRBJ2-3,.,TRBV7-3,.,TGTGCCAGCAGCCTAGCCAGCGGGCGGGCAGATACGCAGTATTTT,CASSLASGRADTQYF
TRBJ1-2,TRBD1,TRBV20-1,.,TGCAGTGCTAACAGACAGGGGGTGGTTGGCTACACCTTC,CSANRQGVVGYTF
TRBJ2-7,.,TRBV7-8,few,TGTGCCAGCAGCCGGGACGTGCGGGAGCAGTACTTC,CASSRDVREQYF
TRBJ1-5,.,TRBV12-3/TRBV12-4,once,TGTGCCAGCAGCTCAGGATTCGTGGCAAATCAGCCCCAGCATTTT,CASSSGFVANQPQHF
TRBJ2-2,.,TRBV24-1,.,TGTGCCACCAGTGCCGGGGGATTACCGAACACCGGGGAGCTGTTTTTT,CATSAGGLPNTGELFF
TRBJ2-3,.,TRBV15,.,TGTGCCACCAGCAGACTAGACGGCACAGATACGCAGTATTTT,CATSRLDGTDTQYF
TRBJ1-5,.,TRBV19,.,TGTGCCAGTAGTTCGCGGACGGGAAATCAGCCCCAGCATTTT,CASSSRTGNQPQHF
TRBJ2-1,TRBD2,TRBV20-1,.,TGCAGCGGCGGGGGGGAGGCTGAGCAGTTCTTC,CSGGGEAEQFF
TRBJ1-1,TRBD1,TRBV6-5,.,TGTGCCAGCAGTCACAGGGGCACTGAAGCTTTCTTT,CASSHRGTEAFF
TRBJ2-3,.,TRBV12-3/TRBV12-4,.,TGTGCCAGCAGCCCCTCCTTTGGGGATACGCAGTATTTT,CASSPSFGDTQYF
TRBJ1-2,.,TRBV3-1,.,TGTGCCAGCAGCCAAGCAGGGGCCTCTGGCTACACCTTC,CASSQAGASGYTF
TRBJ2-5,.,TRBV7-2,.,TGTGCCAGCAGCCCCCTGGTCTGGGGGTCAGAAGAGACCCAGTACTTC,CASSPLVWGSEETQYF
TRBJ2-2,.,TRBV13,.,TGTGCCAGCAGCGCCGCCTCCGTTTACACCGGGGAGCTGTTTTTT,CASSAASVYTGELFF
TRBJ2-5,.,TRBV5-4,.,TGTGCCAGCAGCCCCGGACCCCTCGAGACCCAGTACTTC,CASSPGPLETQYF
TRBJ2-1,.,TRBV24-1,.,TGTGCCACCAGTGATCTGTCGGTAGGGCAGCGCTCCTACAATGAGCAGTTCTTC,CATSDLSVGQRSYNEQFF
TRBJ2-7,TRBD1,TRBV18,.,TGTGCCAGCTCAGCCGGACAGGGGGTTGTCGAGCAGTACTTC,CASSAGQGVVEQYF
TRBJ2-1,.,TRBV11-1,.,TGTGCCAGCAGCCCCCGGTACAGCAGCTCCTACAATGAGCAGTTCTTC,CASSPRYSSSYNEQFF
TRBJ1-5,.,TRBV20-1,.,TGCAGTGCTAACAAGGACGTGGTTTTAGGTGGTCAGCCCCAGCATTTT,CSANKDVVLGGQPQHF
TRBJ1-6,.,TRBV28,.,TGTGCCTGCATGAAGGGGGGGGTAGGGGATTCACCCCTCCACTTT,CACMKGGVGDSPLHF
TRBJ2-1,.,TRBV4-1,.,TGCGCCAGCAGCCCCGACTTTGATGAGCAGTTCTTC,CASSPDFDEQFF
TRBJ2-1,TRBD1,TRBV6-4,.,TGTGCCAGCAGAGAAGGTGGGGACAGGAACAATGAGCAGTTCTTC,CASREGGDRNNEQFF
TRBJ2-1,TRBD2,TRBV5-1,.,TGCGCCAGCAGCTTGGACCCTAGCGGTGTTACCTACAATGAGCAGTTCTTC,CASSLDPSGVTYNEQFF